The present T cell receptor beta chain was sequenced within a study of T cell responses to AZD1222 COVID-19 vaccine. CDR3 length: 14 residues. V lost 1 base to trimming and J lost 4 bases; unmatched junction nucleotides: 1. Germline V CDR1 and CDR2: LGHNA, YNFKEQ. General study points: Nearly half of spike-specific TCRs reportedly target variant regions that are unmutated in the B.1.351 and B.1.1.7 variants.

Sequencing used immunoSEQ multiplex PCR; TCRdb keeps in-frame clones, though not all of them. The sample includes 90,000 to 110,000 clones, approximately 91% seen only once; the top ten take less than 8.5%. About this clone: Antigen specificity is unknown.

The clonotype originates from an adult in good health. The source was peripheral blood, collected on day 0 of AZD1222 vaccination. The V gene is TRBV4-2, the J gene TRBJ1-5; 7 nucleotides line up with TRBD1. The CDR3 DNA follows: TGTGCCAGCAGCCAAGGACAGGGAAATCAGCCCCAGCATTTT. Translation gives CASSQGQGNQPQHF.